Shown below are 11 T cell receptor beta chains from a single sample sequenced in a study of vaccination and CD4 T cells after COVID-19. No cognate antigen is known for these TCRs. As for treatment: roughly ten-day PBMC culture with coronavirus spike peptide pools or control peptides (ViraFEST assay). Cultured CD4+ T cell DNA underwent sequencing with the Oncomine TCR Beta short-read assay. TCRdb re-called the PCR reads through MiXCR, storing one row per CDR3 protein. Of thousands of distinct CDR3 sequences in the sample, 55% to 75% were seen once. The source material was CD4+ T cells from blood, cultured in vitro. The receptors originated from a human donor who had recovered from COVID-19.

The chain employs TRBV27 and TRBJ2-5; 9 nucleotides match TRBD1. The CDR3 runs 15 residues. The J segment lost 4 bases and the V segment lost 3 bases, leaving 6 bases of the junction unmatched. The germline V gene has CDR1 MNHEY and CDR2 SMNVEV (reference sequence). The CDR3 DNA reads as TGTGCCAGCAGTTTCTACAGGGGGCGCGGAGAGACCCAGTACTTC. Its protein is CASSFYRGRGETQYF.

V is TRBV6-1 and J is TRBJ1-4; D unclear. Germline CDR1 MNHNS, CDR2 SASEGT. CDR3 length equals 14 residues. V lost 6 bases to trimming and J lost 3 bases, with 11 bases between them. The CDR3 sequence: CASREDGSNEKLFF. The CDR3 nucleotides are TGTGCCAGCAGGGAGGACGGCTCTAATGAAAAACTGTTTTTT.

V and J are TRBV27 and TRBJ2-1; TRBD2 is a possible D gene (5 bases). CDR3 size: 12 residues. From germline, CDR1 is MNHEY and CDR2 SMNVEV (reference sequence). V lost 4 bases, J lost 6 bases, and 7 bases lay in between. The CDR3 DNA reads TGTGCCAGCAGTTCTCGGGGCAATGAGCAGTTCTTC. It encodes CASSSRGNEQFF.

The V and J genes are TRBV28 and TRBJ2-7; tentative D call: TRBD2 (5 bases). V gave up 5 bases and J gave up 2 bases, with 19 bases separating them. CDR3 size: 16 residues. Germline V CDR1 and CDR2: MDHEN, SYDVKM. For the CDR3, the DNA is TGTGCCAGCAGTCCAAACCGTTGGACTGGCCCCTACGAGCAGTACTTC. As protein: CASSPNRWTGPYEQYF.

The V call is TRBV11-2, the J call TRBJ2-7; a possible D gene is TRBD2 (6 bases). Trimming shortened V by 6 bases and J by 2 bases, and 11 bases separated the two germline ends. The CDR3 is 13 residues long. Germline V gene data show CDR1 as SGHAT and CDR2 as FQNNGV. The CDR3 DNA sequence: TGTGCCAGCAGTCCGGGGACTGCCTACGAGCAGTACTTC. Its protein is CASSPGTAYEQYF.

The chain carries TRBV6-1 and TRBJ1-5, with 9 bases fitting TRBD1. The CDR3 runs to 17 residues. After removal of 7 bases from V and 0 bases from J, the junction contained 10 bases not matched to a gene. Germline V gene data show CDR1 as MNHNS and CDR2 as SASEGT. The CDR3 coding sequence is TGTGCCAGCAACCTACGACAGGGGGGGAATAGCAATCAGCCCCAGCATTTT. It translates to CASNLRQGGNSNQPQHF.

The chain couples TRBV28 to TRBJ1-1, with D unresolved. The CDR3 runs to 14 residues. Trimming left V 4 bases short and J 4 bases short, with 13 bases between. Germline V gene lookup returns CDR1 MDHEN and CDR2 SYDVKM. The chain's CDR3 is CASSSSVHGTEAFF. The DNA of the CDR3 is TGTGCCAGCAGTTCCTCGGTACATGGCACTGAAGCTTTCTTT.

This chain uses TRBV21-1 with TRBJ2-7; the table assigns TRBD1, which was not confirmed against the DNA. TRBV21-1 is recorded as a pseudogene. The CDR3 extends over 16 amino acids. CDR3: CASRGGGGGSPYEQYF. The CDR3 DNA reads TGTGCCAGCAGGGGGGGCGGGGGCGGTTCCCCCTACGAGCAGTACTTC.

The V gene is TRBV30, the J gene TRBJ2-7; D assignment may be TRBD1 or TRBD2 (6 bases each). The V end lost 2 bases, the J end lost 2 bases, and 13 bases lay between the germline ends. Germline V gives CDR1 GTSNPN, CDR2 SVGIG (reference sequence). This CDR3 contains 14 residues. This chain's CDR3 is CAWSRGPLPYEQYF. The CDR3 DNA sequence: TGTGCCTGGAGTCGGGGGCCCCTACCCTACGAGCAGTACTTC.

The chain joins TRBV28 to TRBJ1-1; D is possibly TRBD1 (5 bases). CDR3 size: 14 residues. The V and J ends lost 3 bases and 11 bases respectively, with 19 bases between them. CDR1 is MDHEN, CDR2 SYDVKM, per germline. This CDR3 reads CASSLVNVAGGAFF. The CDR3 DNA reads as TGTGCCAGCAGTTTGGTAAATGTCGCGGGGGGGGCTTTCTTT. Drawing the rest from reference TRBV28 and TRBJ1-1, the complete variable domain is DVKVTQSSRYLVKRTGEKVFLECVQDMDHENMFWYRQDPGLGLRLIYFSYDVKMKEKGDIPEGYSVSREKKERFSLILESASTNQTSMYLCASSLVNVAGGAFFGQGTRLTVV.

This chain uses TRBV10-3 with TRBJ2-5, with D maybe TRBD1 (5 bases). The CDR3 runs 13 residues. Germline CDR1 ENHRY, CDR2 SYGVKD. V lost 4 bases and J lost 1, with 7 bases in between. CDR3 sequence (DNA): TGTGCCATCAGTGGACAGACCCAAGAGACCCAGTACTTC. Translation: CAISGQTQETQYF.